This TCR beta chain appears in the sequencing data of a study of T cells in tuberculosis (dated by TCRdb to the late 2010s). Background for the entire study: In the study, CD1B tetramers and high-throughput TCR immunosequencing were combined to characterize T cells specific for the mycobacterial lipid antigen glucose monomycolate (GMM). A South African clinical cohort compared IGRA-negative adolescents, IGRA-positive adolescents with latent tuberculosis and adults with active tuberculosis, approximately ten per group.

At study entry, a tuberculin skin test and the QuantiFERON-TB GOLD In-Tube IGRA were used to screen adolescents for latent tuberculosis infection. Immunosequencing was performed on unsorted cryopreserved PBMC, with 100,000 or so T cells per clinical donor covered on average. Eleven high schools in the Worcester region of the Western Cape, South Africa, served as enrollment sites for adolescents aged 12 to 18 years. Around 10 M. tuberculosis-infected adolescents and around ten uninfected adolescents were selected, with the two groups matched for age and sex. Adolescent PBMC were isolated from freshly drawn heparinized blood by density centrifugation and cryopreserved. Study-wide conclusions, independent of this receptor: Shorter CDR3-alpha lengths in active tuberculosis patients partly drove the smaller NN-distances, and the TCR-beta difference was not statistically significant. Clinical samples were chosen by availability of cryopreserved specimens, and active tuberculosis cases were adults while controls were adolescents. Using GEM motif frequencies, a classifier achieved approximately 73% accuracy, whereas a classifier built on the diverse GMM-specific repertoire got to approximately 88% accuracy (AUROC about 0.9). Smaller mean NN-distances to GMM-specific TCRs were observed in active tuberculosis TCR-alpha repertoires than in IGRA-negative controls, suggesting clonal expansion of GMM-specific TCRs.

TCR libraries were generated with the immunoSEQ multiplex PCR assay, using TCR-beta and/or TCR-alpha/delta assays for each sample. The Illumina high-throughput platform was used to sequence the amplified TCR libraries. In the source study's methods: Clustering and dimensionality reduction relied on pairwise TCRdist distances among GMM-specific receptors from T cells that were either sorted ex vivo or expanded in vitro. The score assigned to each clinical repertoire was mean NN-distance, meaning the average TCRdist to the nearest 10% of tetramer-positive reference sequences. GEM TCR motif frequency was computed as the fraction of unique TCRs matching known GEM sequences by V/J usage and CDR3 length. Active tuberculosis was classified by linear discriminant analysis with leave-one-out cross-validation, implemented in scikit-learn. TCRdb mirrors the immuneACCESS table, restricted to in-frame sequences. Some clones are absent from its copies; in checked studies, under half trace to an unresolved V gene, and the reason for the others is unknown. V and J calls plus clone size are reproduced from that table; the DNA served to infer D and trimming. The sample has tens of thousands of clones on record, around 93% of them singletons. The ten largest account for 9% to 13% of the sample.

CDR1 and CDR2 are read off the germline V gene as ENHRY and SYGVKD. Measured from the cysteine to the phenylalanine, the CDR3 is 15 residues long. Of the read, only the CDR3 DNA is kept; its 45 bases are in frame from base 1. V lost 4 bases and J lost 6 bases; the stretch between them is 13 bases long. To note about this clone: Its target antigen remains unknown. No clone much larger than this one lies a single base away; base qualities are absent.

The sample taken for sequencing was PBMCs. The chain was built from TRBV10-3 and TRBJ1-6, with the D gene call left open. The receptor was isolated from a donor aged 10-29 years with latent tuberculosis or without tuberculosis infection. Some clones in this sample may be carry-over from other donors' samples. At the DNA level, the sequence is TGTGCCATCAGTGGGAGGGAATCGTTTAATTCACCCCTCCACTTT. It translates as CAISGRESFNSPLHF.